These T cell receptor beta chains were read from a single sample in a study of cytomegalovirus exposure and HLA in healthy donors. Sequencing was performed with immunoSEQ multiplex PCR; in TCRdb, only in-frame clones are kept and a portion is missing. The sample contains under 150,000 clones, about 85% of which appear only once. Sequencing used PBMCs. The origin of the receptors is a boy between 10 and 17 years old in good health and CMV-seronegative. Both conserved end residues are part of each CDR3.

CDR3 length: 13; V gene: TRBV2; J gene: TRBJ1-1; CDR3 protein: CASTEQGSTEAFF
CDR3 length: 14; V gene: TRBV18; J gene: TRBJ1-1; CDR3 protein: CASSPGQQNTEAFF
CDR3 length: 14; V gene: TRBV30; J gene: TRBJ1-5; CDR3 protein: CACADRNSNQPQHF
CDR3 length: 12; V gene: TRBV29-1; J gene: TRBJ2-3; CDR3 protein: CSVDGGGDTQYF
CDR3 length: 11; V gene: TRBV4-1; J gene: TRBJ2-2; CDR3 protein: CASSQQGELFF
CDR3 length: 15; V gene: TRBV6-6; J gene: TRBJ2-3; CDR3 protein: CASSLLGQGTDTQYF
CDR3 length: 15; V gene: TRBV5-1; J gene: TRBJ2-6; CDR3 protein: CASSFGGVGANVLTF
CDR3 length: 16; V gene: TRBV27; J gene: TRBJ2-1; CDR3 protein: CASSLARDRGRGEQFF
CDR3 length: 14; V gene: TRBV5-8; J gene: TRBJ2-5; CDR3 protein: CASSSGQGAETQYF
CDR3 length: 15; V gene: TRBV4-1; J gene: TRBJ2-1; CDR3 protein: CASSQDLPGPNEQFF
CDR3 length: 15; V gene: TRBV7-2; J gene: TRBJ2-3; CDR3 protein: CASSLYRGSTDTQYF
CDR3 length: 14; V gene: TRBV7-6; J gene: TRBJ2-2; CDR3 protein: CASSLGGNTGELFF
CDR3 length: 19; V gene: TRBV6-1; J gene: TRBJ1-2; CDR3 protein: CASSEARAERGRLHYGYTF
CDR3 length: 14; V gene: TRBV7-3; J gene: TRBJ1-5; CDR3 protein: CASSSGAEGQPQHF
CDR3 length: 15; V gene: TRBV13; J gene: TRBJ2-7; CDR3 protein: CASSLQGAFSYEQYF
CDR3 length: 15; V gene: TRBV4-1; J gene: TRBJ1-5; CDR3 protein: CASSQQGLGNQPQHF
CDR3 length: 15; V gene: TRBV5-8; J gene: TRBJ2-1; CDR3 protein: CASHLGTSGVGEQFF
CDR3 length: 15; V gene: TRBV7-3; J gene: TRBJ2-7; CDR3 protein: CASSPDRGSSYEQYF
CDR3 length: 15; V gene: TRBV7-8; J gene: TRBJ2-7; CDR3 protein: CASSLGGGISYEQYF
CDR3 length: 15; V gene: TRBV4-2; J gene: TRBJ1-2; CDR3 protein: CASSQGGRVSYGYTF
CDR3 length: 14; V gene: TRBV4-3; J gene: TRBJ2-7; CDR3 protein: CASSQAEGRYEQYF
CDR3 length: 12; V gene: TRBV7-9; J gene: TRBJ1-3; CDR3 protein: CASQESGNTIYF
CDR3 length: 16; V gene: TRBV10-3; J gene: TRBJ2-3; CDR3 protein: CAIRSAGGANTDTQYF
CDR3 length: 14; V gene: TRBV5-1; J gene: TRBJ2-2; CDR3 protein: CASSIAGETGELFF
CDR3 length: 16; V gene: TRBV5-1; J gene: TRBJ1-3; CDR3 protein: CASSLGLASSGNTIYF
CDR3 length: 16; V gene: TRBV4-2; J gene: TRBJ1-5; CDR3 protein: CASSQALWTDNQPQHF
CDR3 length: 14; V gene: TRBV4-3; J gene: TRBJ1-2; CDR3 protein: CASSQGTGGYGYTF
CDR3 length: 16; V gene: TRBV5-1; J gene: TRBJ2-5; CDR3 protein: CASSLGTGFGQETQYF
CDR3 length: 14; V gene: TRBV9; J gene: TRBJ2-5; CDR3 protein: CASSATGSQETQYF
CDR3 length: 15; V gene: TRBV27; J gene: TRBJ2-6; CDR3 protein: CASSSRGSGANVLTF
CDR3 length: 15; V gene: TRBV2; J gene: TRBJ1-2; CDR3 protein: CASTKASGNAGGYTF
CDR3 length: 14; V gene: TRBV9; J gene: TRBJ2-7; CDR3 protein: CASSVGSGDYEQYF
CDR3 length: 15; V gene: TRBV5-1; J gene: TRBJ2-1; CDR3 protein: CASSPRDSWQNEQFF
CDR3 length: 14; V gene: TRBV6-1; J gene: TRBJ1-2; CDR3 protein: CASSETGGTYGYTF
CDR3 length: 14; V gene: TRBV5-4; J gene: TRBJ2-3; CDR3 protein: CASSRTRGEDTQYF
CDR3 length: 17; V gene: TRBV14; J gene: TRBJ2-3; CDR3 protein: CASSPGQGVIYTDTQYF
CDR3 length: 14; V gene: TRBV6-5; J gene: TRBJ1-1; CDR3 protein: CASSPTARFAEAFF
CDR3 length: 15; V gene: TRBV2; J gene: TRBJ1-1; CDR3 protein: CARNLRRGPDTEAFF
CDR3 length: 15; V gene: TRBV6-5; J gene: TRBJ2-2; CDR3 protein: CASSYRTGGTGELFF
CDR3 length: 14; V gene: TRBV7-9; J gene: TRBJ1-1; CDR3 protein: CASFNRGKPTEAFF
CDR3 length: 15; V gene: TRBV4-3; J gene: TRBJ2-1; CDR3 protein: CASSQGRESYNEQFF